This T cell receptor (beta chain) was observed in a study of T-cell memory formation after mild COVID-19. In TCRdb, the 5' RACE reads were re-called with MiXCR into one record per CDR3 protein. The table includes over 150,000 distinct CDR3 sequences, 10% to 15% detected once. The study, taken as a whole, reports: CD4+ contracting clones lay mainly in CM and EM, CD8+ ones in EMRA.

Germline V gene lookup returns CDR1 SGHRS and CDR2 YFSETQ. This CDR3 contains 15 residues. Details on this clonotype: Its antigen is not identified. The germline gene is not matched at one end of the junction; a read error may be the cause.

Sequencing was done on a sample of PBMCs or a T cell subset sorted from them (not recorded which). This chain connects TRBV5-1 to TRBJ1-1; no definite D call. The sequence was obtained from a man younger than 30 who had mild COVID-19 (a few samples of this study predate the infection). Cell type and time point are not known. CDR3 in amino acids: CVSSLLPTPNTEAFF. CDR3 DNA sequence: TGCGTCAGCAGCTTGCTTCCGACACCGAACACTGAAGCTTTCTTT.